This TCR beta chain was recorded in a study of cytomegalovirus exposure and HLA in healthy donors. About this clone itself: Its cognate antigen is unknown.

Using immunoSEQ multiplex PCR, the repertoire was profiled, and TCRdb retains in-frame clones only, with some absent. The sample contains some 120,000 clones, more than 70% of which appear only once. This CDR3 has 16 residues. The J segment lost 0 bases and the V segment lost 5 bases, leaving 6 bases of the junction unmatched. Germline assignment: CDR1 SGHRS and CDR2 YFSETQ. Study outcomes and limitations: The listing of 150 to 200 TCR beta chains classed them as cytomegalovirus-associated. That first-cohort TCR clusters tended to co-occur in the 130 or so validation repertoires was found in a later analysis.

The chain employs TRBV5-1 and TRBJ2-3; 10 nucleotides line up with TRBD2. This receptor was identified in a woman younger than 45 in good health and CMV-seronegative. The source material was PBMCs. The CDR3 DNA sequence: TGCGCCAGCAGTCCTAGCGGGAGCCCGAGCACAGATACGCAGTATTTT. Translated: CASSPSGSPSTDTQYF.